The TCR beta chain under discussion was sequenced for a study of CD8+CD57+ T cells in acquired aplastic anemia. Across the whole study: An average of about 3.4 ug of DNA was obtained from sorted CD4+ and CD8+ cells. Study results and caveats: The study identified more than 25 CD8+ CDR3 sequences shared by patients and controls. Statistical testing detected no significant gap in CD8+ Simpson's diversity between patients and controls.

Genomic DNA provided the template from which TCR beta VDJ and CDR3 profiles were obtained. Via MiXCR, TCRdb re-called the reads, giving one row per CDR3 protein. The sample carries about 220,000 distinct CDR3 sequences, 30% to 35% recorded once. Points on this clonotype: The antigen remains unidentified.

The CDR3 spans 18 residues. V was pared by 3 bases and J by 2 bases, with 20 bases between. This sequence joins TRBV7-1 and TRBJ1-5; perhaps TRBD1 as D (5 bases). TRBV7-1 is recorded as an ORF, its role being uncertain. The receptor comes from a human donor in good health, serving as a control. What was sequenced was sorted CD4+, CD8+, or CD8+CD57+ T cells (not recorded which) from PBMCs. The CDR3 reads CASSSAGRTGVGNQPQHF. The CDR3 coding sequence is TGTGCCAGCAGCTCCGCGGGACGGACGGGGGTAGGCAATCAGCCCCAGCATTTT.